The 20 T cell receptor beta chains presented below share a single source sample, sequenced in a study of blood T cell repertoires in COVID-19. Data came from immunoSEQ multiplex PCR; TCRdb stores just in-frame clones and leaves some out. The sample lists around 110,000 clones, roughly 80% occurring once. Sample: peripheral blood. These receptors were collected from a man aged 30 to 39 with acute or convalescent COVID-19.

The count of this clone is one. Here the CDR3 DNA reads TGTGCTAGTGGTTTGGCCAGCTCGCAGGGGCCCAATCAGCCCCAGCATTTT. Translating gives CASGLASSQGPNQPQHF. This rearrangement joins TRBV12-5 to TRBJ1-5; maybe TRBD1 (6 bases). Germline loops: CDR1 LGHNT, CDR2 FRNRAP. The CDR3 consists of 17 residues. V dropped 1 base and J dropped 3 bases, with 16 bases sitting between them.

The V call is TRBV6-5, the J call TRBJ2-2; the D gene is possibly TRBD2 (5 bases). CDR1 is MNHEY, CDR2 SVGAGI, per germline. Trimming removed 7 bases at V and 0 bases at J, with 12 bases between. CDR3 size: 15 residues. CDR3 residues: CASTQQRANTGELFF. In DNA, the CDR3 is TGTGCCAGCACCCAACAGAGGGCGAACACCGGGGAGCTGTTTTTT.

The chain combines TRBV14 with TRBJ1-2; the D gene is possibly TRBD1 (6 bases). This CDR3 comprises 12 residues. In germline, CDR1 is SGHDN, CDR2 FVKESK. The germline V and J ends were trimmed by 2 bases and 11 bases, with 12 bases remaining between them. The CDR3 DNA sequence: TGTGCCAGCAGCCAACCAGGGGAACGGTACACCTTC. Translation: CASSQPGERYTF.

The V gene is TRBV7-9, the J gene TRBJ2-1; no clear D. The CDR3 is 11 residues long. Germline loops: CDR1 SEHNR, CDR2 FQNEAQ (reference sequence). The V end lost 1 base, the J end lost 9 bases, and 4 bases lay between the germline ends. For the CDR3, the DNA is TGTGCCAGCAGCTTAGAAGCTGAGCAGTTCTTC. It codes for CASSLEAEQFF.

This chain connects TRBV27 to TRBJ1-1; D unresolved. This CDR3 contains 13 residues. V lost 4 bases to trimming and J lost 6 bases, with 12 bases between them. CDR1 is MNHEY, CDR2 SMNVEV, per germline (reference sequence). This CDR3 is CASSSSGGPEAFF. CDR3 nucleotides: TGTGCCAGCAGTTCCTCAGGCGGGCCTGAAGCTTTCTTT.

The V call is TRBV9, the J call TRBJ2-1; 13 bases are shared with TRBD2. The CDR3 runs to 17 residues. The J segment lost 3 bases and the V segment lost 1 base, leaving 4 bases of the junction unmatched. Germline V gene data show CDR1 as SGDLS and CDR2 as YYNGEE. This chain's CDR3 is CASSVQGLAGHYNEQFF. The CDR3 DNA follows: TGTGCCAGCAGCGTACAGGGACTAGCGGGGCACTACAATGAGCAGTTCTTC. The variable domain in full, completed from reference TRBV9 and TRBJ2-1, reads DSGVTQTPKHLITATGQRVTLRCSPRSGDLSVYWYQQSLDQGLQFLIQYYNGEERAKGNILERFSAQQFPDLHSELNLSSLELGDSALYFCASSVQGLAGHYNEQFFGPGTRLTVL.

The chain joins TRBV2 to TRBJ2-7; D is perhaps TRBD1 (6 bases). Trimming removed 7 bases at V and 2 bases at J, with 9 bases between. Germline V lookup: CDR1 SNHLY, CDR2 FYNNEI. The CDR3 is 12 amino acids. The CDR3 sequence: CASKRDTYEQYV. The CDR3 nucleotides are TGTGCCAGCAAGAGGGACACCTACGAGCAGTACGTC.

The rearrangement links TRBV3-1 (or the pseudogene TRBV3-2) to TRBJ2-3; TRBD2 matches 9 bases. The CDR3 covers 15 residues. Per the germline V gene, CDR1 is LGHDT and CDR2 is YNNKEL (reference sequence). J gave up 3 bases and V 4 bases, and 5 bases lay outside the gene matches. CDR3 sequence reads: CASSPFSGSTDTQYF. The CDR3 nucleotides read TGTGCCAGCAGCCCCTTTAGCGGGAGTACAGATACGCAGTATTTT.

V and J are TRBV5-1 and TRBJ1-2, with TRBD1 identical over 8 bases. V was pared by 4 bases and J by 4 bases, with 6 bases of the junction left unmatched. The CDR3 length is 14 residues. CDR1 is SGHRS and CDR2 is YFSETQ in the germline V gene. The CDR3 DNA is TGCGCCAGCAGCCCGCAGACAGGGGCCTATGGCTACACCTTC. It codes for CASSPQTGAYGYTF.

This clone occurred a few times. One end of the junction is discordant with germline, which a read error may explain. The rearrangement links TRBV3-1 (or the pseudogene TRBV3-2) to TRBJ1-1; D not certain. The CDR3 runs 12 residues. The V gene's germline CDR1 is LGHDT and CDR2 YNNKEL (reference sequence). The DNA of the CDR3 is TGTGCCAGCAGCCAGGATCGAGGGAGAATCGTATTT. The encoded protein is CASSQDRGRIVF.

This clone was seen only a few times. The rearrangement links TRBV19 to TRBJ2-7; TRBD1 agrees at 8 bases. The CDR3 loop spans 16 amino acids. Germline V gene lookup returns CDR1 LNHDA and CDR2 SQIVND (reference sequence). Trimming at V came to 5 bases and at J to 0 bases, leaving 9 bases not matched to a gene. CDR3 bases: TGTGCCAGTAGTCCCCTCCAGGGGGCTACCTCCTACGAGCAGTACTTC. Protein sequence: CASSPLQGATSYEQYF.

This rearrangement joins TRBV11-2 to TRBJ1-2; TRBD1 is a possible D gene (5 bases). The CDR3 runs to 14 residues. Trimming left V 0 bases short and J 4 bases short, with 9 bases between. Germline V gene lookup returns CDR1 SGHAT and CDR2 FQNNGV. The CDR3 bases are TGTGCCAGCAGCTTAGATTGGCAGGGCTATGGCTACACCTTC. Its protein product is CASSLDWQGYGYTF.

The V and J genes are TRBV19 and TRBJ1-1; possible D gene TRBD1, 5 bases. This CDR3 region has 16 residues. CDR1 and CDR2 (germline): LNHDA, SQIVND (reference sequence). V lost 6 bases to trimming and J lost 1 base, with 18 bases between them. DNA of the CDR3: TGTGCCAGTAGCGAGAGACGCATGGGGCGGAACACTGAAGCTTTCTTT. Protein product: CASSERRMGRNTEAFF.

The V call is TRBV9, the J call TRBJ2-3; the match to TRBD2 covers 9 bases. Germline loops: CDR1 SGDLS, CDR2 YYNGEE. The V segment lost 3 bases and the J segment 4 bases; nucleotides outside the gene matches: 12. This CDR3 region has 17 residues. CDR3 sequence: CASSADDSGGQPDTQYF. For the CDR3, the DNA is TGTGCCAGCAGCGCCGACGATAGCGGGGGCCAACCAGATACGCAGTATTTT.

This chain joins TRBV19 and TRBJ2-7, with 8 bases that match TRBD1. The germline V gene has CDR1 LNHDA and CDR2 SQIVND (reference sequence). V shed 5 bases, J shed 2 bases, and the junction held 14 bases outside the gene matches. There are 17 residues in the CDR3. The CDR3 coding sequence is TGTGCCAGTAGTCACGGGACAGGCCCACTCGGGCCCTACGAGCAGTACTTC. This encodes CASSHGTGPLGPYEQYF.

The chain uses TRBV7-8 and TRBJ1-3; D is possibly TRBD1 (5 bases). V was pared by 5 bases and J by 0 bases, with 14 bases between. Germline V gene data show CDR1 as SGHVS and CDR2 as FQNEAQ. The CDR3 has 16 residues. The CDR3 nucleotides are TGTGCCAGCAGCCCCATGAACCAGGGCTCTGGAAACACCATATATTTT. Translating it yields CASSPMNQGSGNTIYF.

The CDR3 bases are TGTGCCAGCAGCGTAGACAGGGGTGCTGGAAACACCATATATTTT. It codes for CASSVDRGAGNTIYF. The chain recombines TRBV9 with TRBJ1-3, with 7 positions matching TRBD1. The CDR3 is made up of 15 amino acids. Germline loops: CDR1 SGDLS, CDR2 YYNGEE. The V and J ends lost 0 bases and 2 bases, in that order; junction bases with no gene match: 2.

The rearrangement uses TRBV21-1 and TRBJ1-4; the table calls TRBD1, which could not be checked here. TRBV21-1 is labeled a pseudogene. The CDR3 spans 18 residues. The CDR3 reads CASSTRGPALRAHEKLFF. Here the CDR3 DNA reads TGTGCCAGCAGCACAAGGGGGCCAGCCCTGAGGGCGCATGAAAAACTGTTTTTT.

This chain uses TRBV19 with TRBJ1-6; D ambiguous. Germline V lookup: CDR1 LNHDA, CDR2 SQIVND (reference sequence). The CDR3 covers 16 residues. The germline V and J ends were trimmed by 5 bases and 1 base, with 12 bases remaining between them. CDR3 DNA: TGTGCCAGTAGTTATAGGACGGGATCCTATAATTCACCCCTCCACTTT. It encodes CASSYRTGSYNSPLHF.

J is TRBJ1-1 and V is TRBV6-4; perhaps TRBD1 as D (6 bases). Germline V lookup: CDR1 MRHNA, CDR2 SNTAGT. This CDR3 contains 13 residues. V gave up 6 bases and J gave up 5 bases, with 13 bases separating them. The CDR3 here is CASSQGRGTEAFF. The CDR3 DNA reads TGTGCCAGCAGCCAGGGAAGGGGGACTGAAGCTTTCTTT.